The subject of this entry is one T cell receptor beta chain. The data belong to a study of blood T cell repertoires in COVID-19. Background on the study: The study drew acute and convalescent COVID-19 samples from the United States, Italy and Spain. Sources were T cells, B-cell-depleted T cells, or PBMCs; the material itself was cDNA or gDNA.

Seattle participants joined during active infection and were tracked over time. This CDR3 has 14 residues. Per germline, CDR1 SGHRS and CDR2 YFSETQ. The ends were cut back, 4 bases at V and 1 base at J, with 11 bases in the middle. Original processing methods: Amplified reference gene primers provided the basis for estimating nucleated cell counts. Clones were read by immunoSEQ multiplex PCR, and TCRdb kept only the in-frame ones, dropping some. V and J calls and clone size come straight from that table; D and trimming were deduced from the DNA. The data show about 150,000 clones, with approximately 83% seen just once and 9% to 14% held by the top ten.

This TCR derives from a woman aged 55 to 70 with COVID-19, enrolled during active disease. The sample taken for sequencing was peripheral blood. The chain couples TRBV5-1 to TRBJ1-1; D remains unclear. In nucleotides, the CDR3 is TGCGCCAGCAGCACTGGTGTCAAGAACACTGAAGCTTTCTTT. This gives the protein CASSTGVKNTEAFF.